This T cell receptor beta chain was retrieved from a study of blood T cell repertoires in COVID-19. Overall study context: Specimens from acute and convalescent COVID-19 originated in the United States, Italy and Spain. Nucleic acid was either cDNA or gDNA, and it came from T cells, B-cell-depleted T cells, or PBMCs.

Original analysis: Amplification with reference gene primers provided the estimates of nucleated cell counts. Libraries were prepared by immunoSEQ multiplex PCR; TCRdb keeps only in-frame clonotypes and omits some of them. That table supplies the V and J calls and clone size; D and trimming were determined from the DNA. The sample carries 55,000 to 65,000 clones, about nine tenths recorded once. Sequencing was carried out using peripheral blood. This clonotype originated in a human donor in a cohort sampled during active COVID-19.

DNA for the CDR3: TGTGCCAGCAGCCTTTTAGCGGGAGGGCCTGAGACTGAGCAGTTCTTC. It is translated as CASSLLAGGPETEQFF. The chain is built from TRBV5-5 and TRBJ2-1; 11 nucleotides match TRBD2. This CDR3 comprises 16 residues. Per germline, CDR1 SGHKS and CDR2 YYEKEE (reference sequence). Losses at the gene ends were 4 bases for V and 9 bases for J; bases not matched to a gene: 12. Together with reference TRBV5-5 and TRBJ2-1, the CDR3 gives the full variable domain: DAGVTQSPTHLIKTRGQQVTLRCSPISGHKSVSWYQQVLGQGPQFIFQYYEKEERGRGNFPDRFSARQFPNYSSELNVNALLLGDSALYLCASSLLAGGPETEQFFGPGTRLTVL.